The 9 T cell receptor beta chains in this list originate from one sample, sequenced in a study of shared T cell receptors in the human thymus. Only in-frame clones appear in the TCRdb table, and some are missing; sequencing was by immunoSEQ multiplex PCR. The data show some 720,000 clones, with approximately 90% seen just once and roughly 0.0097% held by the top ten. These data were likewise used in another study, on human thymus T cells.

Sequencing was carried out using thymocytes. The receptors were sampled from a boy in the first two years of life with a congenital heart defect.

CDR3 sequence: CASSSNRADSGNTIYF. CDR3 bases: TGTGCCAGCAGTTCCAACAGGGCCGACTCTGGAAACACCATATATTTT. The rearrangement links TRBV6-5 to TRBJ1-3; a possible D gene is TRBD1 (6 bases). The germline gives CDR1 MNHEY, CDR2 SVGAGI. The CDR3 spans 16 residues. V was pared by 4 bases and J by 0 bases, with 13 bases between.

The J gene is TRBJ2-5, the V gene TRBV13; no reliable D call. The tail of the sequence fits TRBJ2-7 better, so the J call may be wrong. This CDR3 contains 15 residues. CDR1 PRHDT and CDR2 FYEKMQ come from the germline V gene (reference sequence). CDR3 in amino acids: CASSLGMRSSYEQYF. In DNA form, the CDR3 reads TGTGCCAGCAGCTTAGGCATGAGGAGCTCCTACGAGCAGTACTTC.

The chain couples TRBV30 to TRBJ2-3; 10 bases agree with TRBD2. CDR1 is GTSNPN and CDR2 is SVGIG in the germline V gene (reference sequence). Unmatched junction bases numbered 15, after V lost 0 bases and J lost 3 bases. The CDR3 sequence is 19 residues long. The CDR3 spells CAWSVRLAGVERGTDTQYF. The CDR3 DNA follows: TGTGCCTGGAGTGTACGGCTAGCGGGAGTCGAGAGGGGGACAGATACGCAGTATTTT. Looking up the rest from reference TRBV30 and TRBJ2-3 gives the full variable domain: SQTIHQWPATLVQPVGSPLSLECTVEGTSNPNLYWYRQAAGRGLQLLFYSVGIGQISSEVPQNLSASRPQDRQFILSSKKLLLSDSGFYLCAWSVRLAGVERGTDTQYFGPGTRLTVL.

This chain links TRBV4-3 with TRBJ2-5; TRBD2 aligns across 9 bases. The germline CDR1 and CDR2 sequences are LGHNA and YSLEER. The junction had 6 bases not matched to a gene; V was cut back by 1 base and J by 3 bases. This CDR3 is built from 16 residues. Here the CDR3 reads CASSQVTSGPKETQYF. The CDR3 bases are TGCGCCAGCAGCCAAGTTACTAGCGGGCCTAAAGAGACCCAGTACTTC.

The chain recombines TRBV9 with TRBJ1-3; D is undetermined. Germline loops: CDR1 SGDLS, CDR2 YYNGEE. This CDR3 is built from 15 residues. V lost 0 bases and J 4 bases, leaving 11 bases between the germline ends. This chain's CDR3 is CASSVGGQIGNTIYF. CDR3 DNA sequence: TGTGCCAGCAGCGTAGGCGGGCAGATCGGAAACACCATATATTTT.

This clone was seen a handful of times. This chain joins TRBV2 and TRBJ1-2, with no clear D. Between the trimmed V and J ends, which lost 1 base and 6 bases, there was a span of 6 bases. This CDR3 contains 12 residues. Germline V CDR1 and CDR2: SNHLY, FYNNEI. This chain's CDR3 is CASSEGLNGYTF. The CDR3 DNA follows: TGTGCCAGCAGTGAAGGGCTGAATGGCTACACCTTC.

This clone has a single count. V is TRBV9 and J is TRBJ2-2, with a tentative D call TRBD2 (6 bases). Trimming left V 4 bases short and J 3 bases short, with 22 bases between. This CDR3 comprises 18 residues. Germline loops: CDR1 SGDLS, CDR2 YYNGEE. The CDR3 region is CASSTLPGGRGDTGELFF. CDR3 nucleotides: TGTGCCAGCAGCACCCTCCCTGGGGGGAGAGGGGACACCGGGGAGCTGTTTTTT.

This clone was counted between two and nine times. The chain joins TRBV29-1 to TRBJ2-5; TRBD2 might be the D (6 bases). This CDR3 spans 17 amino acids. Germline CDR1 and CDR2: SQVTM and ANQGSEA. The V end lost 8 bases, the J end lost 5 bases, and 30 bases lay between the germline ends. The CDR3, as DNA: TGCAGCCTCGAACCCCCGGGGGAGACACACTTACGCGAGACCCAGTACTTC. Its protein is CSLEPPGETHLRETQYF.

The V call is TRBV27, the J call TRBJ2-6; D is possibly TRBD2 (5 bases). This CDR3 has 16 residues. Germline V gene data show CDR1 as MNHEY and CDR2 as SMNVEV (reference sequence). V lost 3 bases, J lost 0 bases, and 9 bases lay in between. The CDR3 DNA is TGTGCCAGCAGTTTGGGAGCCAGCTCTGGGGCCAACGTCCTGACTTTC. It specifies CASSLGASSGANVLTF.